The rows below give T cell receptor beta chains drawn from one sample of a study of regulatory T cells in long-lasting Graves disease. TCRdb re-derived calls from the multiplex PCR reads in MiXCR, one entry per CDR3 protein. In the table there are more than 300,000 distinct CDR3 sequences, roughly 16% of which are singletons. These data are also associated with another study on T cells in Graves' hyperthyroidism and ophthalmopathy.

The sequenced sample was peripheral blood mononuclear cells (PBMCs), obtained at new diagnosis, from a patient treated with antithyroid drugs. The receptors here all came from a woman under 30 with Graves disease. Each CDR3 is given with its conserved first and last residue. The D gene is left open where the match is weak. Only some rows state a clone size, as once, few, many or a class for expanded clones.

>TRBJ2-7|TRBD2|TRBV6-1|-
CASGTSEAYEQYF
>TRBJ2-1|TRBD2|TRBV7-3|many
CASSLRGGDYGYNEQFF
>TRBJ1-4|-|TRBV5-4|-
CASSLGGTILNEKLFF
>TRBJ2-2|TRBD1|TRBV7-9|few
CASSSGQGSTGELFF
>TRBJ2-7|-|TRBV20-1|many
CSARRFGAGGVPYEQYF
>TRBJ2-1|-|TRBV11-1|many
CASSLHRLHEQFF
>TRBJ2-5|-|TRBV12-5|few
CASGLALGPKETQYF
>TRBJ1-6|-|TRBV28|many
CASSLVQGRRSPLHF
>TRBJ2-3|TRBD2|TRBV2|many
CASRLQGGDTDTQYF
>TRBJ2-5|-|TRBV20-1|many
CSARRDYQETQYF
>TRBJ2-7|-|TRBV30|many
CAWTSDRRSYEQYF
>TRBJ1-6|-|TRBV6-1|few
CATGTSINSPLHF
>TRBJ1-2|-|TRBV6-1|-
CASEKQGANYGYTF
>TRBJ2-7|-|TRBV7-2|many
CASSARGSWASEQYF
>TRBJ1-4|TRBD1|TRBV5-1|few
CASSTGQGEKLFF
>TRBJ2-7|TRBD1|TRBV10-3|few
CAISVGTGRLGEQYF
>TRBJ1-1|-|TRBV30|many
CAWSVQEGASLF
>TRBJ2-7|-|TRBV7-2|-
CASSFQGGHYEQYF
>TRBJ2-3|TRBD1|TRBV28|many
CASRSGQGASDTQYF
>TRBJ2-7|TRBD1|TRBV12-3/TRBV12-4|many
CASSLPPGQGYEQYF
>TRBJ2-5|TRBD2|TRBV5-1|few
CASSHPGGQETQYF
>TRBJ2-3|TRBD2|TRBV5-1|many
CASRPGLAGVKTDTQYF
>TRBJ2-5|-|TRBV7-9|few
CASSPSVAETQYF
>TRBJ2-3|-|TRBV20-1|few
CSAREGGTRVDTQYF
>TRBJ2-2|-|TRBV7-6|-
CASSLAGEGANTGELFF
>TRBJ2-2|TRBD1|TRBV5-6|many
CASSPDRGRYTGELFF